A selection of T cell receptor beta chains follows, all from one sample in a study of T cell responses to AZD1222 COVID-19 vaccine. Clones were read by immunoSEQ multiplex PCR, and TCRdb kept only the in-frame ones, dropping some. The table lists 100,000 to 150,000 clones, 92% of them singletons. This material consisted of peripheral blood, taken 28 days after the second AZD1222 dose. Receptor source: an adult who received the AZD1222 COVID-19 vaccine. Both conserved end residues are part of each CDR3.

V gene: TRBV3-1/TRBV3-2; CDR3 length: 14; CDR3 protein: CASTLSSGGYEQYF
V gene: TRBV28; CDR3 length: 13; CDR3 protein: CASSLAGYNEQFF
V gene: TRBV6-5; CDR3 length: 13; CDR3 protein: CASRLGLSGELFF
V gene: TRBV6-1; CDR3 length: 17; CDR3 protein: CASSETQGFATNEKLFF
V gene: TRBV7-8; CDR3 length: 16; CDR3 protein: CASSLVAGGPVAEQYF
V gene: TRBV9; CDR3 length: 14; CDR3 protein: CASRSGQGGTEAFF
V gene: TRBV9; CDR3 length: 14; CDR3 protein: CASSVWVATDTQYF
V gene: TRBV7-9; CDR3 length: 14; CDR3 protein: CASSRGAGEETQYF
V gene: TRBV19; CDR3 length: 17; CDR3 protein: CASSIFRDPSWRNEQFF
V gene: TRBV29-1; CDR3 length: 13; CDR3 protein: CSVGQGTNYGYTF
V gene: TRBV24-1; CDR3 length: 19; CDR3 protein: CATSAYVGVPGRMGDEQFF
V gene: TRBV5-1; CDR3 length: 17; CDR3 protein: CASSPRLTLTGFYEQYF
V gene: TRBV20-1; CDR3 length: 11; CDR3 protein: CSASIRGEQYF
V gene: TRBV5-1; CDR3 length: 14; CDR3 protein: CASSPGTGIPEAFF
V gene: TRBV7-2; CDR3 length: 15; CDR3 protein: CASSLVRLSKETQYF
V gene: TRBV6-5; CDR3 length: 14; CDR3 protein: CASTSQGLDTEAFF
V gene: TRBV7-9; CDR3 length: 14; CDR3 protein: CASSLRLAGNEQFF
V gene: TRBV4-2; CDR3 length: 17; CDR3 protein: CASSQEVSGGSYNEQFF
V gene: TRBV4-1; CDR3 length: 15; CDR3 protein: CASSQRAAPMGGYTF
V gene: TRBV24-1; CDR3 length: 15; CDR3 protein: CATEGKRTGNSPLHF
V gene: TRBV12-3/TRBV12-4; CDR3 length: 13; CDR3 protein: CASSLGGKDTQYF
V gene: TRBV2; CDR3 length: 14; CDR3 protein: CASRGQAYNEKLFF
V gene: TRBV10-3; CDR3 length: 15; CDR3 protein: CAISDRVTSTDTQYF
V gene: TRBV5-1; CDR3 length: 17; CDR3 protein: CASSLGTRGGSNYGYTF
V gene: TRBV28; CDR3 length: 15; CDR3 protein: CASSLSPGRTYEQYF
V gene: TRBV24-1; CDR3 length: 17; CDR3 protein: CATSGPGQGYSNQPQHF